This passage covers 7 T cell receptor beta chains from one sample sequenced in a study of CD8 T cells in ankylosing spondylitis. Study results and limitations: Typical of ankylosing spondylitis blood, it appeared, was a TCR beta motif of 7 or 8 highly homologous variants.

These receptors have no identified antigens. One entry per CDR3 protein, called by TCRdb with MiXCR from the 5' RACE reads. The table lists more than 650,000 distinct CDR3 sequences, approximately 10% of them singletons. What was sequenced was blood, either unsorted or a sorted T cell fraction (not recorded which). The receptors were sampled from a male donor with ankylosing spondylitis.

This clonotype appeared a few times. The chain recombines TRBV11-2 with TRBJ2-1, with 13 bases that match TRBD2. Per germline, CDR1 SGHAT and CDR2 FQNNGV. This CDR3 is 18 amino acids long. V lost 4 bases and J lost 4; bases outside the gene matches: 10. This CDR3 reads CASSSRTSGRYLYNEQFF. CDR3 nucleotide sequence: TGTGCCAGCAGCTCACGGACTAGCGGGAGATACCTATACAATGAGCAGTTCTTC.

This clonotype was counted a few times. The V call is TRBV10-3, the J call TRBJ2-3; D may be TRBD2 (6 bases). Germline values: CDR1 ENHRY, CDR2 SYGVKD. The CDR3 has 13 amino acids. V was shortened by 5 bases and J by 6 bases, with 12 bases between the two germline ends. CDR3 sequence (DNA): TGTGCCATCAGTTCGGGAGTTTCTGATACGCAGTATTTT. Protein sequence: CAISSGVSDTQYF.

This chain connects TRBV11-2 to TRBJ2-1; D not resolved. This CDR3 region has 17 residues. The V gene's germline CDR1 is SGHAT and CDR2 FQNNGV. V was cut by 5 bases and J by 4 bases, with 21 bases left in between. CDR3 sequence reads: CASSARPGLGPYNEQFF. The CDR3 DNA reads as TGTGCCAGCAGCGCGCGGCCCGGATTAGGGCCTTACAATGAGCAGTTCTTC.

This clonotype was found a few times. The chain carries TRBV5-5 and TRBJ1-4, with a tentative D call TRBD1 (6 bases). The CDR3 has 14 residues. Trimming shortened V by 2 bases and J by 11 bases, and 16 bases separated the two germline ends. The germline gives CDR1 SGHKS, CDR2 YYEKEE (reference sequence). CDR3 sequence (DNA): TGTGCCAGCAGCTTCAGGACAGCTATAGGCAAACTGTTTTTT. Translating gives CASSFRTAIGKLFF.

This clonotype appeared a few times. This rearrangement joins TRBV12-3 or TRBV12-4 to TRBJ2-7; D gene uncertain. The V gene lost 0 bases and the J gene lost 3 bases, with 12 bases spanning the gap. The CDR3 is made up of 15 amino acids. CDR3: CASSLALNGRYEQYF. CDR3 nucleotides: TGTGCCAGCAGTTTAGCGCTAAACGGCCGCTACGAGCAGTACTTC.

V gene TRBV20-1 combines with J gene TRBJ2-5, with 9 bases lining up with TRBD1. Germline CDR1 reads DFQATT; CDR2 reads SNEGSKA (reference sequence). The junction had 8 bases not matched to a gene; V was cut back by 3 bases and J by 3 bases. The CDR3 is made up of 15 amino acids. The CDR3 region is CSASLWDRAEETQYF. CDR3 bases: TGCAGTGCTAGTTTATGGGACAGGGCCGAAGAGACCCAGTACTTC.

This clonotype has only a few counts. The J gene is TRBJ2-5, the V gene TRBV20-1; maybe TRBD1 (5 bases). Trimming left V 3 bases short and J 5 bases short, with 13 bases between. The CDR3 totals 13 residues. Per the germline V gene, CDR1 is DFQATT and CDR2 is SNEGSKA (reference sequence). This CDR3 is CSARGPLRETQYF. The DNA of the CDR3 is TGCAGTGCTAGGGGGCCCCTACGGGAGACCCAGTACTTC.